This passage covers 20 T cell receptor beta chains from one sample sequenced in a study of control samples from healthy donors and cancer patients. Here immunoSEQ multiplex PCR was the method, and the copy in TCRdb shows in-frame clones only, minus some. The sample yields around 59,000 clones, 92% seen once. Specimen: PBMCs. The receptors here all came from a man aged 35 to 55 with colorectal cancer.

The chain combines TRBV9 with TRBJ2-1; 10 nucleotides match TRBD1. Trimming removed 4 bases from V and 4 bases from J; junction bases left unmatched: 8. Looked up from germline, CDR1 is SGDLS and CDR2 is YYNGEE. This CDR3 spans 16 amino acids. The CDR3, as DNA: TGTGCCAGCAGCATCGCGGACAGGGGGAGTTACAATGAGCAGTTCTTC. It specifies CASSIADRGSYNEQFF.

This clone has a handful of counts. CDR3 nucleotides: TGTGCCAGCTCACAGGGACAGGCTGAGACCCAGTACTTC. It yields the protein CASSQGQAETQYF. The rearrangement joins TRBV18 to TRBJ2-5; 8 positions match TRBD1. Germline trimming cut 4 bases from V and 5 bases from J; bases unmatched to any gene: 3. The length of the CDR3 is 13 residues. Germline values: CDR1 KGHSH, CDR2 LQKENI.

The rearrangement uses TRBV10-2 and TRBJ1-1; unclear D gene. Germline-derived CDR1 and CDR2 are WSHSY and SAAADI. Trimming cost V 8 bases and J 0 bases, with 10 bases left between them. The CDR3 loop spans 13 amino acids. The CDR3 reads CASSRTVNTEAFF. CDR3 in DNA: TGCGCCAGCTCCCGGACGGTGAACACTGAAGCTTTCTTT.

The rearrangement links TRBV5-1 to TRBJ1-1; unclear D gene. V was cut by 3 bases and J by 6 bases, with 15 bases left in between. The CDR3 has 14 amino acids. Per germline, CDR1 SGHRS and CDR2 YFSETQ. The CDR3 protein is CASSSATPVSEAFF. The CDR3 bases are TGCGCCAGCAGCTCCGCGACTCCAGTCTCTGAAGCTTTCTTT.

Written as DNA, the CDR3 is TGTGCCAGCAGTGCTCAGGTGAACACTGAAGCTTTCTTT. Amino acid sequence: CASSAQVNTEAFF. This chain connects TRBV7-9 to TRBJ1-1; no firm D call. The germline CDR1 and CDR2 sequences are SEHNR and FQNEAQ (reference sequence). Deletions cut 6 bases from V and 0 bases from J, with 8 bases between. The CDR3 length is 13 residues.

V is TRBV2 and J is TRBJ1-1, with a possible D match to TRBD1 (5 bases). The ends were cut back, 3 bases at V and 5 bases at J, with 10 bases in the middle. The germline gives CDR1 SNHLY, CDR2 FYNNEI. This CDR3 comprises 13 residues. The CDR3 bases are TGTGCCAGCAGTGATCAGGGTTGGACTGAAGCTTTCTTT. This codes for CASSDQGWTEAFF.

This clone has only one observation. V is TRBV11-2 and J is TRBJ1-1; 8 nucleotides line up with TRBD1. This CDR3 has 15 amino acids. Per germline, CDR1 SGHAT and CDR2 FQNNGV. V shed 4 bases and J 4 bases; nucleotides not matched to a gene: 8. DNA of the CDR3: TGTGCCAGCAGCTCCTGGACAGGGTGGGGCACTGAAGCTTTCTTT. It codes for CASSSWTGWGTEAFF.

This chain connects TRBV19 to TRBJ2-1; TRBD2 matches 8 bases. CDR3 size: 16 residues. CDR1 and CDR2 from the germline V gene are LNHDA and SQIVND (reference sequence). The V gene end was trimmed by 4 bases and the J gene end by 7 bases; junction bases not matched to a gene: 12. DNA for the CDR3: TGTGCCAGTAGTACCTCCACGGGGGGGACCGCAAATGAGCAGTTCTTC. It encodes CASSTSTGGTANEQFF.

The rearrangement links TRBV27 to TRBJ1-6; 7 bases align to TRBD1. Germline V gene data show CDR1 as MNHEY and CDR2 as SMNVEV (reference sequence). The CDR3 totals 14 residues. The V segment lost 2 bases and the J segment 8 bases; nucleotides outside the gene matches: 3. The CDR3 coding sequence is TGTGCCAGCAGTTTAAGACAGGGAGATTCACCCCTCCACTTT. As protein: CASSLRQGDSPLHF.

CDR3 bases: TGTGCCAGCAGCTCTGGAGACTCCCTGGTCGGGGAAAAACTGTTTTTT. Its protein product is CASSSGDSLVGEKLFF. This chain uses TRBV5-8 with TRBJ1-4; D unresolved. Germline-derived CDR1 and CDR2 are SGHTS and YDEGEE. The CDR3 loop spans 16 amino acids. The germline V and J ends were trimmed by 3 bases and 8 bases, with 20 bases remaining between them.

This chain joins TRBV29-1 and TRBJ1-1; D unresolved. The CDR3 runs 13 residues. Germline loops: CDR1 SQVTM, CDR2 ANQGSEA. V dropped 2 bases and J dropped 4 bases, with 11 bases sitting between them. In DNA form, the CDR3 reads TGCAGCGTTGAATCCACAGCGAGCACTGAAGCTTTCTTT. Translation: CSVESTASTEAFF.

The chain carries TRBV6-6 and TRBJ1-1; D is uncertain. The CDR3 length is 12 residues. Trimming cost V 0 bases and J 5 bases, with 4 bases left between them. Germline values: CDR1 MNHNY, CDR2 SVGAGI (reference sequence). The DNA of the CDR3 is TGTGCCAGCAGTTACTCTATGACTGAAGCTTTCTTT. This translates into CASSYSMTEAFF.

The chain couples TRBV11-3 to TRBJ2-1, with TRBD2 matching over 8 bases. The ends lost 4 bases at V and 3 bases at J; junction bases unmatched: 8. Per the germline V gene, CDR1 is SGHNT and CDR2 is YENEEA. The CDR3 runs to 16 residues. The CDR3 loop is CASSSPAGVIYNEQFF. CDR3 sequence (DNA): TGTGCCAGCAGCTCTCCAGCGGGGGTCATCTACAATGAGCAGTTCTTC.

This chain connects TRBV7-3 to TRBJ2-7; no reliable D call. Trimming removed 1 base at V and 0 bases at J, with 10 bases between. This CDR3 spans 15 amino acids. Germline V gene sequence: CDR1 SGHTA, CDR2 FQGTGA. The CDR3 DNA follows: TGTGCCAGCAGCTTAAGGCCCTCGAGCTCCTACGAGCAGTACTTC. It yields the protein CASSLRPSSSYEQYF.

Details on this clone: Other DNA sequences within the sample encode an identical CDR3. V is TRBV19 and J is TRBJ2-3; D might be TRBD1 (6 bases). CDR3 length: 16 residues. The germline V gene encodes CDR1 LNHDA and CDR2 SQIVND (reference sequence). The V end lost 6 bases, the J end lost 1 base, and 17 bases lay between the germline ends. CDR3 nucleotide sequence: TGTGCCAGTAGCAGGTTAACGGCAGGGGGCACAGATACGCAGTATTTT. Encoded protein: CASSRLTAGGTDTQYF.

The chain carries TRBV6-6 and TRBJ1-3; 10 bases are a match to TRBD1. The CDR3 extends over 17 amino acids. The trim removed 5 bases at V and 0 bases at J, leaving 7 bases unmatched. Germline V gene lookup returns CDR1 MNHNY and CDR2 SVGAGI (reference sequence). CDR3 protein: CASSPTTGGRSGNTIYF. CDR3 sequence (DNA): TGTGCCAGCAGTCCGACGACAGGGGGCCGCTCTGGAAACACCATATATTTT.

The CDR3 loop is CASSRGQGASYEQYF. The CDR3 nucleotides are TGCGCCAGCAGCCGAGGACAGGGGGCATCCTACGAGCAGTACTTC. The chain has TRBV4-1 and TRBJ2-7, with 11 bases identical to TRBD1. This CDR3 spans 15 amino acids. CDR1 and CDR2 from the germline V gene are MGHRA and YSYEKL. J was trimmed by 1 base and V by 4 bases; bases with no gene match: 3.

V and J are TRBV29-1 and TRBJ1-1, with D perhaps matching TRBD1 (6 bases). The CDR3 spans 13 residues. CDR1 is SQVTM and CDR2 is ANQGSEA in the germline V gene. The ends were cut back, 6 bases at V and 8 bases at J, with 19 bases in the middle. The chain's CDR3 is CSVDTGKGGEAFF. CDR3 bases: TGCAGCGTGGACACAGGGAAGGGGGGCGAAGCTTTCTTT.

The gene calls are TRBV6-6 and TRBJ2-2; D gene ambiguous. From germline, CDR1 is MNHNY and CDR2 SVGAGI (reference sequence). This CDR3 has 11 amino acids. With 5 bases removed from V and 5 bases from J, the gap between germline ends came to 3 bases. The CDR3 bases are TGTGCCAGCAGTCGAACCGGGGAGCTGTTTTTT. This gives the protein CASSRTGELFF.

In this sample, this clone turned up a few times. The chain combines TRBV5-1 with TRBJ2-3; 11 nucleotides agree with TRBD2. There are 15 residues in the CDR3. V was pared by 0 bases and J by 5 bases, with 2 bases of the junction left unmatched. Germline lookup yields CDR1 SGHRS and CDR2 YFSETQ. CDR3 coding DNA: TGCGCCAGCAGCTTGGGCCTAGCGGGGGGAGATACGCAGTATTTT. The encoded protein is CASSLGLAGGDTQYF.